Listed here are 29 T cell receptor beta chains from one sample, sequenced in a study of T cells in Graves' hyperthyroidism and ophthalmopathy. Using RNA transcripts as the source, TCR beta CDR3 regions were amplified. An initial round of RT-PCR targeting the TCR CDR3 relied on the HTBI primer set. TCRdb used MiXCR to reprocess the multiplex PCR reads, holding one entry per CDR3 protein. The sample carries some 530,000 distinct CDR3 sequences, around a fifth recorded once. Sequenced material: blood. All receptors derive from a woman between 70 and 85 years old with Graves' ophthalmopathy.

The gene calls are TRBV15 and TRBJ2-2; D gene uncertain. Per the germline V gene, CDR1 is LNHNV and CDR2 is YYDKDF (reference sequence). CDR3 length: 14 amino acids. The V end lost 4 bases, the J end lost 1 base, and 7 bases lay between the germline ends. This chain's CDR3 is CATSIRRNTGELFF. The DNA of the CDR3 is TGTGCCACCAGCATTAGAAGGAACACCGGGGAGCTGTTTTTT.

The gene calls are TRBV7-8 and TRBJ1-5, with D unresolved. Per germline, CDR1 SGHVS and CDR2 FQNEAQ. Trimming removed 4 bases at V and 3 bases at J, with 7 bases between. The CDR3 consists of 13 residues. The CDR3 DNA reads TGTGCCAGCAGCTGGCAGGACAATCAGCCCCAGCATTTT. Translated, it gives CASSWQDNQPQHF.

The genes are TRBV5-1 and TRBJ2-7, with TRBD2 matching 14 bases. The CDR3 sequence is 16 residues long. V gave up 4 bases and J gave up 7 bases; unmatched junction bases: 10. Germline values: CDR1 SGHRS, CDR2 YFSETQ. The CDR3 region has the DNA TGCGCCAGCAGCCAGGGCGGGACTAGCGGGAGAGGTGAGCAGTACTTC. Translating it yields CASSQGGTSGRGEQYF.

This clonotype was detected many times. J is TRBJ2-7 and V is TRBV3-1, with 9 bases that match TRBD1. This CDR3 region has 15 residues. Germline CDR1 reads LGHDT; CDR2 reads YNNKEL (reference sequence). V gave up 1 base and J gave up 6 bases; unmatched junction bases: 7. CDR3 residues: CASSQGDRAWAEQYF. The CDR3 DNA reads TGTGCCAGCAGCCAAGGGGACAGGGCGTGGGCCGAGCAGTACTTC.

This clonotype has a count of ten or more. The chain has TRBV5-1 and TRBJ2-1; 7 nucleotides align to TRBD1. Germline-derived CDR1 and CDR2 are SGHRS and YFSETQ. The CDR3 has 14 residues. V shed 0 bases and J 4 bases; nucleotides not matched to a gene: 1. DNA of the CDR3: TGCGCCAGCAGCTTGGACAGGGGATACAATGAGCAGTTCTTC. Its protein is CASSLDRGYNEQFF. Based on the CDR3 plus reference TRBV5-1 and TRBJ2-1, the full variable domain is KAGVTQTPRYLIKTRGQQVTLSCSPISGHRSVSWYQQTPGQGLQFLFEYFSETQRNKGNFPGRFSGRQFSNSRSEMNVSTLELGDSALYLCASSLDRGYNEQFFGPGTRLTVL.

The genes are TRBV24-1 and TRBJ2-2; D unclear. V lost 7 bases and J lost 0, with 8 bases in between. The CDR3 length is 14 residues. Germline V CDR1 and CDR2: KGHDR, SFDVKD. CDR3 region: CATRPTTNTGELFF. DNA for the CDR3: TGTGCCACCAGGCCTACCACGAACACCGGGGAGCTGTTTTTT.

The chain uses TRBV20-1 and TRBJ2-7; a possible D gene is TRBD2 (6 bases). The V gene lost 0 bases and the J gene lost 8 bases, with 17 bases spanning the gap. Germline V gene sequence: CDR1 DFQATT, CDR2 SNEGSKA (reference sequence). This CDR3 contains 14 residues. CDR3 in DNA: TGCAGTGCTAGAGATACGGGACTGGGAGTCAAGCAGTACTTC. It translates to CSARDTGLGVKQYF.

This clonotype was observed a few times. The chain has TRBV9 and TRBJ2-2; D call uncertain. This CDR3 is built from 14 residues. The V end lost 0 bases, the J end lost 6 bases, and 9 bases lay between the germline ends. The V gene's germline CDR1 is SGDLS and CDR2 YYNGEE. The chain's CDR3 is CASSVVLGAGELFF. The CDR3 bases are TGTGCCAGCAGCGTAGTTCTTGGGGCCGGGGAGCTGTTTTTT.

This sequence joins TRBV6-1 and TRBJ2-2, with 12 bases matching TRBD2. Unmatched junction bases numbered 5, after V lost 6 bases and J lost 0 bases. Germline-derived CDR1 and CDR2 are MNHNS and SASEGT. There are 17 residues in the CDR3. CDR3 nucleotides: TGTGCCAGCAGGGGACCTAGCGGGAGGGCGAACACCGGGGAGCTGTTTTTT. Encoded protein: CASRGPSGRANTGELFF.

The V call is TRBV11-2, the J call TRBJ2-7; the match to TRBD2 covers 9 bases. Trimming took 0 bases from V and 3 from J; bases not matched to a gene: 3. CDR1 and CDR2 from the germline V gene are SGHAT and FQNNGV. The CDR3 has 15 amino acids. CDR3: CASSLEVSGSYEQYF. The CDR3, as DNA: TGTGCCAGCAGCTTAGAGGTTAGCGGGAGCTACGAGCAGTACTTC.

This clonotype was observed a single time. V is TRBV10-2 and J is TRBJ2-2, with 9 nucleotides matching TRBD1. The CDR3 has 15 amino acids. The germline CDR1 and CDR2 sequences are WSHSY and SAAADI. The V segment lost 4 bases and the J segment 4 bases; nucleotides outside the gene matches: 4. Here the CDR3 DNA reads TGCGCCAGCAGTGTGGGGACAGGGCGCACCGGGGAGCTGTTTTTT. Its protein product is CASSVGTGRTGELFF.

The DNA of the CDR3 is TGCGCCAGCAGCTTGTGGCAGTCCGGGGAGCTGTTTTTT. Its translation is CASSLWQSGELFF. The gene calls are TRBV5-1 and TRBJ2-2; no clear D gene. CDR1 and CDR2 (germline): SGHRS, YFSETQ. The CDR3 has 13 residues. V was trimmed by 1 base and J by 6 bases, leaving 7 bases between them.

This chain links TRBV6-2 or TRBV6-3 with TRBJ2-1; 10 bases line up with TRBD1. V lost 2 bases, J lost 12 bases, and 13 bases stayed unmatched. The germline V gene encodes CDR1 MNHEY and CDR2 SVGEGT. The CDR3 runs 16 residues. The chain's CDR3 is CASSYGLTGRDRGQFF. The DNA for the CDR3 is TGTGCCAGCAGTTACGGGTTAACCGGTCGGGACAGGGGGCAGTTCTTC.

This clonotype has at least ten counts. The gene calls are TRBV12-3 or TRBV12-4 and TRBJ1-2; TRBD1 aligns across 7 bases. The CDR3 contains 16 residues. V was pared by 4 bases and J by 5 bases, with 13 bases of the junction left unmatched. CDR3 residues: CASSSFMGQIGYGYTF. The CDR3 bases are TGTGCCAGCAGTTCTTTTATGGGACAGATAGGGTATGGCTACACCTTC.

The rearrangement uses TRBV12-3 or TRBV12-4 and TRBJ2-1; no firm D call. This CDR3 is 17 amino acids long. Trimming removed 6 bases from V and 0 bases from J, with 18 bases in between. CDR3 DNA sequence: TGTGCCAGCAGATGGGCTACTCTTACGAGCTCCTACAATGAGCAGTTCTTC. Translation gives CASRWATLTSSYNEQFF.

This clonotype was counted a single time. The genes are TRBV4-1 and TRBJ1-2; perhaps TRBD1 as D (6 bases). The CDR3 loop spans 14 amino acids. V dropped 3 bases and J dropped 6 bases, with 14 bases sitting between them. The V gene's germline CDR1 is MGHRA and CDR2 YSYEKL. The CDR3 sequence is CASSHLDHRDGYTF. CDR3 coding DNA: TGCGCCAGCAGCCATCTTGACCACAGGGATGGCTACACCTTC.

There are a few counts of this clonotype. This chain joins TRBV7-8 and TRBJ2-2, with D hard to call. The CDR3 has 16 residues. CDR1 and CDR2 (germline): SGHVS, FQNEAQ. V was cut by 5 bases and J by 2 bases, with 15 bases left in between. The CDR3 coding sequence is TGTGCCAGCAGCCCTTTCGCGGCACTAAACACCGGGGAGCTGTTTTTT. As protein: CASSPFAALNTGELFF.

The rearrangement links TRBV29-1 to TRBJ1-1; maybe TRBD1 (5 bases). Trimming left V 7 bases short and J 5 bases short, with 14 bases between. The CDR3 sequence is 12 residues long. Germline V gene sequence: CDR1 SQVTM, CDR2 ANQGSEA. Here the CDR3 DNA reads TGCAGCGCGGGGGAAAGTTATACTGAAGCTTTCTTT. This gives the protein CSAGESYTEAFF.

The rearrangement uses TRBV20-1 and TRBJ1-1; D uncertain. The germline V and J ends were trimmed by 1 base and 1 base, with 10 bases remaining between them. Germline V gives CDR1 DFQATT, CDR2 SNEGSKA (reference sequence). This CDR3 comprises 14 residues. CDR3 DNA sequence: TGCAGTGCTAGAGCCGGATATTGGAACACTGAAGCTTTCTTT. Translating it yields CSARAGYWNTEAFF.

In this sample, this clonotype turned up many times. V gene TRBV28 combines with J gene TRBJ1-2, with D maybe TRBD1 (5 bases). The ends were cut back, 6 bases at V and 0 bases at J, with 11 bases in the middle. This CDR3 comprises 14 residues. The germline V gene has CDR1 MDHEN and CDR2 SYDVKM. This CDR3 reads CASSRTGSNYGYTF. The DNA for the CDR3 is TGTGCCAGCAGCCGTACAGGCTCTAACTATGGCTACACCTTC.

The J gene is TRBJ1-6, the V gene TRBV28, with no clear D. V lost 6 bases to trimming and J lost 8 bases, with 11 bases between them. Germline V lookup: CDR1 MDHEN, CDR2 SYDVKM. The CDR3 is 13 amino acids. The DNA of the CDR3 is TGTGCCAGCAGGCTCCAGGTGGATTCACCCCTCCACTTT. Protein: CASRLQVDSPLHF.

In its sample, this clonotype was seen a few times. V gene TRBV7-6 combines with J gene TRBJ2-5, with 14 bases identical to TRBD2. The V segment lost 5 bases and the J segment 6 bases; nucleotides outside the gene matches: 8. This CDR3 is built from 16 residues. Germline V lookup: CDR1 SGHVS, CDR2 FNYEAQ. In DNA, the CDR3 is TGTGCCAGCAGCCTAGGGGGACTAGCGGGAGTACAGACCCAGTACTTC. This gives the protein CASSLGGLAGVQTQYF. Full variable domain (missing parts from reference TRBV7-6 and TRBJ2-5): GAGVSQSPRYKVTKRGQDVALRCDPISGHVSLYWYRQALGQGPEFLTYFNYEAQQDKSGLPNDRFSAERPEGSISTLTIQRTEQRDSAMYRCASSLGGLAGVQTQYFGPGTRLLVL.

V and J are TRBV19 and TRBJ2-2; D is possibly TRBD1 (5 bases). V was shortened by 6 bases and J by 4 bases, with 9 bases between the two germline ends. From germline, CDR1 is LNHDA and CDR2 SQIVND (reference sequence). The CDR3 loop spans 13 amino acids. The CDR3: CASRGRATGELFF. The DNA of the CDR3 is TGTGCCAGTAGGGGCAGGGCCACCGGGGAGCTGTTTTTT.

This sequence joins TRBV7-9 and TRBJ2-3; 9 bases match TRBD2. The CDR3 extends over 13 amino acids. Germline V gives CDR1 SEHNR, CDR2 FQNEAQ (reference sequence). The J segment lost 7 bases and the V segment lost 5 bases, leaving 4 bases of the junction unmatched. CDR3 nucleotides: TGTGCCAGCAGCGTCGGACTAGCGAATACGCAGTATTTT. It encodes CASSVGLANTQYF.

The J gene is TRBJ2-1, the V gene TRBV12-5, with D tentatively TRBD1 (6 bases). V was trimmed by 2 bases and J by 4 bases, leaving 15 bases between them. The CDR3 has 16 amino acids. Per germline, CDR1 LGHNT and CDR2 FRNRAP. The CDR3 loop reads CASGLSSRQGYNEQFF. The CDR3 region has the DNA TGTGCTAGTGGTTTGTCTTCCCGGCAGGGGTACAATGAGCAGTTCTTC.

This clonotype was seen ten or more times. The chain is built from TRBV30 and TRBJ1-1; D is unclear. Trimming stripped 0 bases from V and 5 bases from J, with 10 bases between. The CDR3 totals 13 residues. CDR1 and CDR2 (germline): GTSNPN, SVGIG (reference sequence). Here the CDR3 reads CAWSVLRGTEAFF. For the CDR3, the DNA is TGTGCCTGGAGTGTACTTAGAGGAACTGAAGCTTTCTTT.

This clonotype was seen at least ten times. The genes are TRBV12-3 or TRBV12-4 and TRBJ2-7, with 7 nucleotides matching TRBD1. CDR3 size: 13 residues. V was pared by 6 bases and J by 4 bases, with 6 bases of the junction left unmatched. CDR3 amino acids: CASRETGQYEQYF. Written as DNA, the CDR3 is TGTGCCAGCAGAGAGACAGGGCAGTACGAGCAGTACTTC.

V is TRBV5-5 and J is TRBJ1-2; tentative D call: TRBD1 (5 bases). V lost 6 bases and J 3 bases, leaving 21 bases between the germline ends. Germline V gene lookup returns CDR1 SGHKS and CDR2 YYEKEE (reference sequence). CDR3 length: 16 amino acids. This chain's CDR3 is CASNSTRGRIDYGYTF. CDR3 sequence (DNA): TGTGCCAGCAACTCAACCCGGGGGAGGATTGACTATGGCTACACCTTC.

The CDR3, as DNA: TGTGCCAGCAGTCGGGGCCCGGCACCCCTCCACTTT. Its translation: CASSRGPAPLHF. This chain uses TRBV6-1 with TRBJ1-6; D is perhaps TRBD1 (5 bases). V lost 5 bases, J lost 11 bases, and 10 bases lay in between. The length of the CDR3 is 12 residues. Germline V gene lookup returns CDR1 MNHNS and CDR2 SASEGT.